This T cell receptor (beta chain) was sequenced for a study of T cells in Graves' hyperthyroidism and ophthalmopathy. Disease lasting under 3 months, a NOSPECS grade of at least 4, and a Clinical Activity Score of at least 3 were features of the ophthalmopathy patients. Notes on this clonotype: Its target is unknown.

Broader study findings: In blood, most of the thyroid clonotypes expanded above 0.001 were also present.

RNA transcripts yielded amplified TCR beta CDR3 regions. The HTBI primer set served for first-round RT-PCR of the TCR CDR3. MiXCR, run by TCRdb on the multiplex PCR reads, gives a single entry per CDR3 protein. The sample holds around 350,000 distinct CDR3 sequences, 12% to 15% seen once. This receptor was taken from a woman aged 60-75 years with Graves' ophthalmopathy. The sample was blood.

CDR3 in DNA: TGCGCCAGCAGTGAGCCGAGGGCGGCCGGGGAGCTGTTTTTT. Its protein product is CASSEPRAAGELFF. The chain employs TRBV10-2 and TRBJ2-2; a weak D match, TRBD2 (5 bases). Germline V gene lookup returns CDR1 WSHSY and CDR2 SAAADI. The V and J ends lost 2 bases and 6 bases respectively, with 10 bases between them. CDR3 size: 14 residues.